These 28 T cell receptor beta chains originate from one sample sequenced in a study of blood T cells in healthy people across ages. Then a second PCR, running roughly 7 to 11 cycles, was carried out with a sample-barcoded 5' primer and a J-beta primer mix. TCRdb reprocessed the 5' RACE reads with MiXCR, giving one entry per CDR3 protein. The data contain approximately 780,000 distinct CDR3 sequences, approximately 24% of them seen just once; the ten biggest clones take up 3%. The data also belong to a second study, concerning T cells of mothers and their children.

The sequencing input was blood. The receptors were gathered from a boy between 5 and 17 years old in good health.

This clonotype was counted only a few times. The chain carries TRBV10-3 and TRBJ2-5, with 14 positions matching TRBD2. The DNA matches TRBJ2-7 better at its end, which makes the J call doubtful. The CDR3 totals 18 residues. The germline V gene encodes CDR1 ENHRY and CDR2 SYGVKD. The CDR3 loop is CAISVRTSGGTSSYEQYF. CDR3 bases: TGTGCCATCAGTGTTCGGACTAGCGGGGGGACGAGCTCCTACGAGCAGTACTTC.

This clonotype occurred a few times. V and J are TRBV6-1 and TRBJ2-2; D is perhaps TRBD2 (6 bases). Germline CDR1 is MNHNS and CDR2 is SASEGT. This CDR3 is built from 14 residues. Trimming removed 2 bases at V and 10 bases at J, with 14 bases between. CDR3 in DNA: TGTGCCAGCAGTGAATGGCGGGGCCCCGCGGAGCTGTTTTTT. Amino acid sequence: CASSEWRGPAELFF.

The table lists this clonotype with a few counts. This chain connects TRBV12-3 or TRBV12-4 to TRBJ2-5, with D hard to call. This CDR3 is 14 amino acids long. V lost 5 bases to trimming and J lost 2 bases, with 12 bases between them. This chain's CDR3 is CASSPDARQETQYF. Here the CDR3 DNA reads TGTGCCAGCAGTCCCGACGCACGACAAGAGACCCAGTACTTC.

J is TRBJ1-1 and V is TRBV9; D is possibly TRBD1 (6 bases). CDR1 SGDLS and CDR2 YYNGEE come from the germline V gene. The CDR3 is made up of 13 amino acids. The V and J ends lost 3 bases and 6 bases respectively, with 12 bases between them. DNA of the CDR3: TGTGCCAGCAGCGCCAGGGACAATCCTGAAGCTTTCTTT. Protein: CASSARDNPEAFF.

This clonotype was found a few times. V gene TRBV5-8 combines with J gene TRBJ2-7, with TRBD1 matching 7 bases. V lost 7 bases to trimming and J lost 0 bases; unmatched junction nucleotides: 13. The CDR3 runs 16 residues. Per germline, CDR1 SGHTS and CDR2 YDEGEE. The CDR3 is CASWPPRAGGSYEQYF. Here the CDR3 DNA reads TGTGCCAGCTGGCCCCCGAGAGCAGGGGGCTCCTACGAGCAGTACTTC.

This clonotype came up a few times. This chain links TRBV7-9 with TRBJ1-5; weak D call: TRBD1 (5 bases). Trimming removed 5 bases from V and 1 base from J, with 15 bases in between. The CDR3 consists of 16 residues. Germline V gene data show CDR1 as SEHNR and CDR2 as FQNEAQ (reference sequence). The CDR3 sequence: CASSRWGVGSNQPQHF. The CDR3 nucleotides read TGTGCCAGCAGCCGATGGGGGGTAGGGAGCAATCAGCCCCAGCATTTT.

V usage is TRBV20-1 and J usage is TRBJ2-7; no clear D gene. This CDR3 has 11 residues. V was cut by 6 bases and J by 7 bases, with 13 bases left in between. In germline, CDR1 is DFQATT, CDR2 SNEGSKA (reference sequence). The CDR3 region has the DNA TGCAGTGCGCGTCAAATGGGGGAGCAGTACTTC. It encodes CSARQMGEQYF.

On this clonotype: The junction and the germline gene differ at one end; a read error may be behind it. The CDR3 region is CASSYTPGQGHF. In DNA form, the CDR3 reads TGTGCCAGCAGTTACACCCCCGGACAGGGCCACTTC. This chain uses TRBV6-6 with TRBJ2-7; 8 nucleotides line up with TRBD1. Germline loops: CDR1 MNHNY, CDR2 SVGAGI (reference sequence). The CDR3 covers 12 residues.

This clonotype was counted only a few times. This rearrangement joins TRBV28 to TRBJ2-4; D remains ambiguous. The CDR3 totals 13 residues. Trimming shortened V by 2 bases and J by 1 base, and 3 bases separated the two germline ends. Germline V gene data show CDR1 as MDHEN and CDR2 as SYDVKM. Written as DNA, the CDR3 is TGTGCCAGCAGTTTACCTGCCAAAAACATTCAGTACTTC. Protein: CASSLPAKNIQYF.

The V gene is TRBV2, the J gene TRBJ2-1; a weak D match, TRBD1 (5 bases). Trimming removed 6 bases at V and 7 bases at J, with 16 bases between. The germline CDR1 and CDR2 sequences are SNHLY and FYNNEI. The CDR3 totals 14 residues. Written as DNA, the CDR3 is TGTGCCAGCAGAGGGGATCCGAACGGGAATGAGCAGTTCTTC. It yields the protein CASRGDPNGNEQFF.

The chain employs TRBV6-5 and TRBJ2-2; unclear D gene. Germline V gene sequence: CDR1 MNHEY, CDR2 SVGAGI. The V and J ends lost 1 base and 6 bases respectively, with 6 bases between them. The CDR3 spans 13 residues. The CDR3 DNA follows: TGTGCCAGCAGTTACTATGTGGCCGGGGAGCTGTTTTTT. Protein product: CASSYYVAGELFF.

This clonotype was picked up a small number of times. This sequence joins TRBV12-3 or TRBV12-4 and TRBJ1-2; D uncertain. The V end lost 5 bases, the J end lost 8 bases, and 9 bases lay between the germline ends. The CDR3 contains 11 residues. The CDR3 spells CASSGPGGYTF. In nucleotides, the CDR3 is TGTGCCAGCAGTGGCCCTGGGGGCTACACCTTC.

This clonotype was counted only a few times. This sequence joins TRBV2 and TRBJ1-4; D is undetermined. There are 16 residues in the CDR3. Trimming shortened V by 1 base and J by 4 bases, and 13 bases separated the two germline ends. CDR1 is SNHLY, CDR2 FYNNEI, per germline. The chain's CDR3 is CASSEDPTAFNEKLFF. DNA of the CDR3: TGTGCCAGCAGTGAAGATCCAACGGCCTTTAATGAAAAACTGTTTTTT.

The chain employs TRBV27 and TRBJ2-5; tentatively, D is TRBD2 (6 bases). V was shortened by 5 bases and J by 9 bases, with 16 bases between the two germline ends. Germline V lookup: CDR1 MNHEY, CDR2 SMNVEV (reference sequence). This CDR3 is 13 amino acids long. CDR3 protein: CASSPGRSGPQYF. Here the CDR3 DNA reads TGTGCCAGCAGTCCCGGGCGAAGCGGGCCCCAGTACTTC.

V usage is TRBV20-1 and J usage is TRBJ2-5; weak D call: TRBD1 (5 bases). Gene TRBJ2-7 matches the end of the DNA better, so the J call may be wrong. CDR3 length: 14 residues. CDR1 DFQATT and CDR2 SNEGSKA come from the germline V gene (reference sequence). The CDR3 region has the DNA TGCAGTGCTATACAGACAGAGGACCCCTACGAGCAGTACTTC. Translated, it gives CSAIQTEDPYEQYF.

This clonotype was observed a handful of times. The chain is built from TRBV6-1 and TRBJ2-7; no clear D. There are 14 residues in the CDR3. Germline V lookup: CDR1 MNHNS, CDR2 SASEGT. V lost 1 base to trimming and J lost 5 bases, with 12 bases between them. The CDR3 region is CASSEELARNEQYF. The CDR3 bases are TGTGCCAGCAGTGAAGAATTGGCGAGGAACGAGCAGTACTTC.

The table lists this clonotype with many counts. V and J are TRBV6-6 and TRBJ1-2; D gene unclear. Germline loops: CDR1 MNHNY, CDR2 SVGAGI (reference sequence). The CDR3 contains 14 residues. With 2 bases removed from V and 8 bases from J, the gap between germline ends came to 15 bases. CDR3 bases: TGTGCCAGCAGTTACAACTCCCGGGTGGAAGGCTACACCTTC. Its translation: CASSYNSRVEGYTF.

This clonotype was counted only a few times. The J gene is TRBJ1-1, the V gene TRBV6-1; D uncertain. Germline CDR1 and CDR2: MNHNS and SASEGT. V was shortened by 6 bases and J by 0 bases, with 8 bases between the two germline ends. The CDR3 has 13 amino acids. The CDR3 DNA follows: TGTGCCAGCAGGGGGTACCTGAACACTGAAGCTTTCTTT. Translating it yields CASRGYLNTEAFF.

CDR3 region: CASSEGIRGLADTQYF. For the CDR3, the DNA is TGTGCCAGCAGTGAAGGGATCAGGGGGCTCGCGGATACGCAGTATTTT. This chain joins TRBV6-1 and TRBJ2-3; TRBD1 matches 8 bases. V gave up 1 base and J gave up 6 bases; unmatched junction bases: 9. The CDR3 has 16 amino acids. Per the germline V gene, CDR1 is MNHNS and CDR2 is SASEGT.

Only a few counts were recorded for this clonotype. V is TRBV2 and J is TRBJ2-1; possible D gene TRBD2, 6 bases. CDR3 length equals 11 residues. V was cut by 3 bases and J by 16 bases, with 13 bases left in between. Germline CDR1 reads SNHLY; CDR2 reads FYNNEI. CDR3 sequence reads: CASSEEGTPFF. For the CDR3, the DNA is TGTGCCAGCAGTGAGGAGGGTACCCCTTTCTTC. Together with reference TRBV2 and TRBJ2-1, the CDR3 gives the full variable domain: EPEVTQTPSHQVTQMGQEVILRCVPISNHLYFYWYRQILGQKVEFLVSFYNNEISEKSEIFDDQFSVERPDGSNFTLKIRSTKLEDSAMYFCASSEEGTPFFGPGTRLTVL.

The rearrangement links TRBV3-1 to TRBJ2-7; unclear D gene. Trimming pared 1 base from V and 2 bases from J, leaving 9 bases between. Per the germline V gene, CDR1 is LGHDT and CDR2 is YNNKEL (reference sequence). This CDR3 has 14 residues. This chain's CDR3 is CASSQVPKTYEQYF. The CDR3 DNA sequence: TGTGCCAGCAGCCAAGTCCCAAAGACCTACGAGCAGTACTTC.

The chain combines TRBV7-2 with TRBJ2-3, with 10 bases identical to TRBD2. The CDR3 covers 17 residues. The germline CDR1 and CDR2 sequences are SGHTA and FQGNSA. The V segment lost 3 bases and the J segment 9 bases; nucleotides outside the gene matches: 15. The chain's CDR3 is CASSLGLAFFTGGTQYF. The CDR3 coding sequence is TGTGCCAGCAGCTTGGGACTAGCGTTCTTCACGGGAGGCACGCAGTATTTT.

In this sample, this clonotype turned up a few times. This chain uses TRBV12-3 or TRBV12-4 with TRBJ1-1; D gene unclear. The CDR3 covers 13 residues. The ends were cut back, 2 bases at V and 1 base at J, with 5 bases in the middle. The CDR3 protein is CASSLFWNTEAFF. Here the CDR3 DNA reads TGTGCCAGCAGTTTATTTTGGAACACTGAAGCTTTCTTT.

A few counts support this clonotype. At one of its ends the junction is not consistent with the germline gene, which may arise from a read error. The genes are TRBV7-9 and TRBJ1-2; D may be TRBD1 (6 bases). CDR3 length: 15 residues. Germline CDR1 and CDR2: SEHNR and FQNEAQ (reference sequence). This chain's CDR3 is CASSSPGEANYGCTF. The CDR3 bases are TGTGCCAGCAGCTCACCAGGGGAAGCTAACTATGGCTGCACCTTC. The entire variable domain, with the rest obtained from reference TRBV7-9 and TRBJ1-2, is as follows: DTGVSQNPRHKITKRGQNVTFRCDPISEHNRLYWYRQTLGQGPEFLTYFQNEAQLEKSRLLSDRFSAERPKGSFSTLEIQRTEQGDSAMYLCASSSPGEANYGCTFGSGTRLTVV.

The rearrangement uses TRBV12-3 or TRBV12-4 and TRBJ1-6; D gene uncertain. This CDR3 is 16 amino acids long. Trimming shortened V by 1 base and J by 3 bases, and 10 bases separated the two germline ends. CDR3 bases: TGTGCCAGCAGTTTAGGCAGGCTAGGCTATAATTCACCCCTCCACTTT. It translates to CASSLGRLGYNSPLHF.

This clonotype was found a few times. The chain carries TRBV5-1 and TRBJ2-5, with 9 bases aligning to TRBD1. J lost 4 bases, V lost 4 bases, and 14 bases had no gene match. Germline V gene sequence: CDR1 SGHRS, CDR2 YFSETQ. The CDR3 covers 17 residues. CDR3 sequence (DNA): TGCGCCAGCAGCCCCGGGACAGGGACCCGTCCGAGAGAGACCCAGTACTTC. Encoded protein: CASSPGTGTRPRETQYF.

This chain uses TRBV18 with TRBJ2-1; TRBD2 matches 8 bases. The J call may be in error: the DNA end matches TRBJ2-5 better. This CDR3 region has 15 residues. Per germline, CDR1 KGHSH and CDR2 LQKENI. CDR3: CASSPPNGGEETQYF. CDR3 nucleotides: TGTGCCAGCTCACCACCAAACGGGGGGGAAGAGACCCAGTACTTC.

This chain uses TRBV12-3 or TRBV12-4 with TRBJ2-4; possibly TRBD1 or TRBD2 for D (5 bases each). The CDR3 is 15 residues long. V was trimmed by 1 base and J by 6 bases, leaving 13 bases between them. This chain's CDR3 is CASSLGQGEGNIQYF. The CDR3 DNA is TGTGCCAGCAGTTTAGGGCAGGGTGAGGGAAACATTCAGTACTTC.